These T cell receptor beta chains were read from a single sample in a study of control samples from healthy donors and cancer patients. This table comes from immunoSEQ multiplex PCR, and its TCRdb copy is limited to in-frame clones, with some not included. Of about 160,000 clones listed, 80% to 95% are singletons. Input material: blood. Receptors originate from a woman aged 30 to 39 in good health. Both conserved end residues are part of each CDR3. Each record gives: CDR3 protein, CDR3 DNA, clone size, J gene, V gene, D gene. D genes are given only for firm matches. Size values are once, few and many counts, or a class for expanded clones, and some rows have none.

CDR3: CASSREDPTLSYEQYF
DNA: TGTGCCAGCAGTCGAGAAGACCCCACCCTTTCCTACGAGCAGTACTTC
size: once
J: TRBJ2-7
V: TRBV2
D: -

CDR3: CASSQRLGQGFQF
DNA: TGTGCCAGCAGCCAGCGGCTAGGACAGGGGTTTCAGTTC
size: -
J: TRBJ2-7
V: TRBV7-2
D: TRBD1

CDR3: CASSRTGYGYTF
DNA: TGTGCCAGCAGTCGTACAGGCTATGGCTACACCTTC
size: -
J: TRBJ1-2
V: TRBV6-2/TRBV6-3
D: -

CDR3: CASSLEAGGYYEQYF
DNA: TGTGCCAGCAGCTTAGAGGCAGGGGGCTACTACGAGCAGTACTTC
size: -
J: TRBJ2-7
V: TRBV7-2
D: TRBD1

CDR3: CASSVGSGSYEQYF
DNA: TGTGCCAGCAGCGTAGGATCAGGGTCCTACGAGCAGTACTTC
size: -
J: TRBJ2-7
V: TRBV9
D: -

CDR3: CASSLDGSGNTIYF
DNA: TGCGCCAGCAGCTTGGACGGCTCTGGAAACACCATATATTTT
size: -
J: TRBJ1-3
V: TRBV5-1
D: -

CDR3: CASSDRGQPQHF
DNA: TGTGCCAGCAGTGACAGGGGTCAGCCCCAGCATTTT
size: -
J: TRBJ1-5
V: TRBV12-3/TRBV12-4
D: TRBD1

CDR3: CASSLTGTPHEQYF
DNA: TGTGCCAGCAGCTTAACCGGGACTCCCCACGAGCAGTACTTC
size: -
J: TRBJ2-7
V: TRBV7-9
D: -

CDR3: CASSLGGGYTF
DNA: TGTGCCAGCAGTTTAGGGGGCGGCTACACCTTC
size: once
J: TRBJ1-2
V: TRBV28
D: -

CDR3: CASSSGTSGYNEQFF
DNA: TGTGCCAGCAGCTCCGGGACTAGCGGCTACAATGAGCAGTTCTTC
size: once
J: TRBJ2-1
V: TRBV5-4
D: TRBD2

CDR3: CASSDVRTGPYYNEQFF
DNA: TGTGCCAGCAGTGACGTGAGGACGGGGCCCTACTACAATGAGCAGTTCTTC
size: -
J: TRBJ2-1
V: TRBV2
D: -

CDR3: CAWSRGQGALWETQYF
DNA: TGTGCCTGGAGTAGGGGACAGGGGGCGTTATGGGAGACCCAGTACTTC
size: -
J: TRBJ2-5
V: TRBV30
D: TRBD1

CDR3: CASSRISGTGVEQYF
DNA: TGTGCCAGCAGTCGAATCTCCGGGACAGGGGTCGAGCAGTACTTC
size: -
J: TRBJ2-7
V: TRBV27
D: TRBD1

CDR3: CASSVASGGTDTQYF
DNA: TGTGCCAGCAGCGTCGCGAGCGGGGGCACAGATACGCAGTATTTT
size: once
J: TRBJ2-3
V: TRBV9
D: TRBD2

CDR3: CASKAGGFIVGTEAFF
DNA: TGTGCCAGCAAGGCGGGAGGGTTTATAGTAGGGACTGAAGCTTTCTTT
size: -
J: TRBJ1-1
V: TRBV28
D: -

CDR3: CASTFGIGANEQYF
DNA: TGTGCCAGCACCTTCGGAATAGGGGCGAACGAGCAGTACTTC
size: once
J: TRBJ2-7
V: TRBV5-6
D: -

CDR3: CASSADRGDYPTDTQYF
DNA: TGTGCCAGCAGCGCGGACAGGGGGGACTACCCCACAGATACGCAGTATTTT
size: -
J: TRBJ2-3
V: TRBV7-9
D: TRBD1

CDR3: CASSLEGLIREKLFF
DNA: TGTGCCAGCAGCTTGGAGGGACTGATACGGGAAAAACTGTTTTTT
size: -
J: TRBJ1-4
V: TRBV7-9
D: -

CDR3: CASSYQPTSGNTIYF
DNA: TGTGCCAGCAGTTACCAGCCTACCTCTGGAAACACCATATATTTT
size: -
J: TRBJ1-3
V: TRBV6-6
D: -

CDR3: CASSLASRGGAGSPLHF
DNA: TGTGCCAGCAGCTTAGCGTCACGTGGGGGGGCTGGCTCACCCCTCCACTTT
size: once
J: TRBJ1-6
V: TRBV7-2
D: -

CDR3: CASSYSSGSGANVLTF
DNA: TGTGCCAGCAGTTACTCTAGCGGCTCTGGGGCCAACGTCCTGACTTTC
size: once
J: TRBJ2-6
V: TRBV6-5
D: -

CDR3: CASSLSRAGGLETQYF
DNA: TGTGCCAGCAGCCTCAGCCGAGCGGGAGGGTTAGAGACCCAGTACTTC
size: -
J: TRBJ2-5
V: TRBV7-2
D: TRBD2

CDR3: CAISDGGGSYEQYF
DNA: TGTGCCATCAGTGATGGGGGCGGGAGTTACGAGCAGTACTTC
size: -
J: TRBJ2-7
V: TRBV10-3
D: -

CDR3: CSVRPTGAGNTIYF
DNA: TGCAGCGTGAGGCCGACAGGGGCTGGAAACACCATATATTTT
size: -
J: TRBJ1-3
V: TRBV29-1
D: TRBD1

CDR3: CASTRTVGAYEQYF
DNA: TGTGCCAGCACCCGGACAGTAGGAGCCTACGAGCAGTACTTC
size: -
J: TRBJ2-7
V: TRBV28
D: -

CDR3: CASRAYQGKNIQYF
DNA: TGTGCCAGCAGGGCCTACCAGGGGAAAAACATTCAGTACTTC
size: -
J: TRBJ2-4
V: TRBV2
D: -

CDR3: CSVGDIWGNEQFF
DNA: TGCAGCGTGGGTGATATTTGGGGGAATGAGCAGTTCTTC
size: -
J: TRBJ2-1
V: TRBV29-1
D: -

CDR3: CASSQDNRGRANNEQFF
DNA: TGCGCCAGCAGCCAAGATAATCGCGGGAGGGCGAACAATGAGCAGTTCTTC
size: -
J: TRBJ2-1
V: TRBV4-1
D: TRBD2

CDR3: CASSPGGSGNTIYF
DNA: TGCGCCAGCAGTCCGGGAGGCTCTGGAAACACCATATATTTT
size: -
J: TRBJ1-3
V: TRBV5-1
D: -

CDR3: CASRGTKREGEQFF
DNA: TGTGCCAGCAGGGGGACTAAGCGGGAGGGTGAGCAGTTCTTC
size: -
J: TRBJ2-1
V: TRBV2
D: TRBD2

CDR3: CASSLPGLAGNEQFF
DNA: TGTGCCAGCAGCTTACCAGGACTAGCGGGAAATGAGCAGTTCTTC
size: -
J: TRBJ2-1
V: TRBV11-2
D: TRBD2

CDR3: CASSEGQGGTEAFF
DNA: TGCGCCAGCAGTGAGGGCCAGGGGGGGACTGAAGCTTTCTTT
size: -
J: TRBJ1-1
V: TRBV10-1
D: TRBD1

CDR3: CASSTGDSNSPLHF
DNA: TGCGCCAGCAGTACCGGGGACTCTAATTCACCCCTCCACTTT
size: -
J: TRBJ1-6
V: TRBV5-1
D: -

CDR3: CASSLEGSSYNEQFF
DNA: TGTGCCAGCTCCCTCGAGGGAAGCTCCTACAATGAGCAGTTCTTC
size: -
J: TRBJ2-1
V: TRBV6-5
D: -

CDR3: CSVEGQGTAYEQYF
DNA: TGCAGCGTTGAGGGACAGGGGACGGCCTACGAGCAGTACTTC
size: -
J: TRBJ2-7
V: TRBV29-1
D: TRBD1

CDR3: CASSTFRDRYNEQFF
DNA: TGTGCCAGCAGCACCTTTAGGGACAGGTACAATGAGCAGTTCTTC
size: -
J: TRBJ2-1
V: TRBV11-2
D: TRBD1

CDR3: CASTGNTEAFF
DNA: TGTGCCAGCACTGGGAACACTGAAGCTTTCTTT
size: few
J: TRBJ1-1
V: TRBV6-5
D: -

CDR3: CASSPSGDEQYF
DNA: TGTGCCAGCAGTCCCTCCGGCGACGAGCAGTACTTC
size: -
J: TRBJ2-7
V: TRBV5-8
D: -

CDR3: CASSPPPGQGARETQYF
DNA: TGTGCCAGCAGCCCTCCCCCCGGACAGGGGGCGCGGGAGACCCAGTACTTC
size: -
J: TRBJ2-5
V: TRBV7-2
D: TRBD1

CDR3: CASSPRRGAQITQYF
DNA: TGTGCCAGCAGCCCCCGGCGTGGTGCACAGATAACGCAGTATTTT
size: -
J: TRBJ2-3
V: TRBV5-6
D: -

CDR3: CASSEAGELFF
DNA: TGCGCCAGCAGTGAGGCCGGGGAGCTGTTTTTT
size: -
J: TRBJ2-2
V: TRBV10-1
D: -

CDR3: CASSVGPLAGSYNEQFF
DNA: TGTGCCAGCAGCGTAGGTCCCCTAGCGGGCTCCTACAATGAGCAGTTCTTC
size: -
J: TRBJ2-1
V: TRBV9
D: TRBD2

CDR3: CASSYGGPFTGELFF
DNA: TGTGCCAGCAGTTACGGAGGACCTTTCACCGGGGAGCTGTTTTTT
size: -
J: TRBJ2-2
V: TRBV6-5
D: -

CDR3: CASSQTSGREGDTQYF
DNA: TGTGCCAGCTCACAAACAAGCGGGAGGGAAGGAGATACGCAGTATTTT
size: -
J: TRBJ2-3
V: TRBV18
D: TRBD2

CDR3: CASSPTIQGALYGYTF
DNA: TGCGCCAGCAGCCCAACTATACAGGGGGCCCTATATGGCTACACCTTC
size: -
J: TRBJ1-2
V: TRBV4-1
D: TRBD1

CDR3: CASSWDRDTEAFF
DNA: TGTGCCAGTAGTTGGGACAGGGACACTGAAGCTTTCTTT
size: -
J: TRBJ1-1
V: TRBV19
D: TRBD1

CDR3: CASTWAPAENIQYF
DNA: TGTGCCAGCACCTGGGCTCCAGCGGAAAACATTCAGTACTTC
size: -
J: TRBJ2-4
V: TRBV2
D: -

CDR3: CASTKHPRGADGLFF
DNA: TGTGCCAGCACCAAACACCCTCGGGGAGCGGATGGGCTGTTTTTT
size: -
J: TRBJ2-2
V: TRBV11-2
D: -

CDR3: CASTQGYEQYF
DNA: TGTGCCAGCACCCAAGGATACGAGCAGTACTTC
size: -
J: TRBJ2-7
V: TRBV6-5
D: -

CDR3: CASSKVGKGMNTEAFF
DNA: TGTGCCAGCAGCAAAGTGGGCAAGGGAATGAACACTGAAGCTTTCTTT
size: -
J: TRBJ1-1
V: TRBV21-1
D: -

CDR3: CAWSRRREYNEQFF
DNA: TGTGCCTGGAGTAGGAGGCGGGAGTACAATGAGCAGTTCTTC
size: -
J: TRBJ2-1
V: TRBV30
D: TRBD2

CDR3: CASSEREGAREGLDTQYF
DNA: TGTGCCAGCAGCGAGCGGGAGGGCGCCCGGGAAGGATTAGATACGCAGTATTTT
size: few
J: TRBJ2-3
V: TRBV2
D: TRBD2